The rows below give T cell receptor beta chains drawn from one sample of a study of OX40 agonist ivuxolimab in advanced cancers. Profiling relied on immunoSEQ multiplex PCR, and the TCRdb table lists in-frame clones only, not all of them. The sample carries tens of thousands of clones, roughly 85% recorded once. The specimen was CD4+ or CD8+ T cells sorted from blood, collected in a trial of the OX40 agonist ivuxolimab. Receptors were obtained from an adult with an advanced solid tumor such as melanoma, head and neck, liver or kidney cancer. Both conserved end residues are part of each CDR3. A clone size is listed for some rows: how often the clone was seen (once, few, many), or a class if it is expanded.

clone_size | v_call | cdr3_aa
. | TRBV6-1 | CASSEKPDPEKLFF
. | TRBV7-7 | CASSLGPSDEQYF
. | TRBV5-1 | CASSLELAGGIYEQYF
. | TRBV18 | CASSAGVGNTIYF
. | TRBV29-1 | CSVELFDEQFF
. | TRBV11-2 | CASSLGREYYEQYF
. | TRBV5-1 | CASSLGAGNTEAFF
once | TRBV28 | CASSFGQYNEQFF
. | TRBV11-2 | CASSLWGGNTDTQYF
few | TRBV19 | CASSIGGSGDEQYF
. | TRBV5-1 | CASSLTVLNTEAFF
few | TRBV11-2 | CASSLGLYNEQFF
. | TRBV28 | CASNLQRAFGEQYF
. | TRBV19 | CASSIRGSGGVSGYTF
. | TRBV4-2 | CASSQGTGWTGELFF
. | TRBV11-2 | CASSLPLAVDTQYF
. | TRBV5-1 | CASSWGQPSYEQYF
. | TRBV2 | CASGIEEKGEETQYF
. | TRBV7-2 | CASSLDPRSGEQYF
. | TRBV4-1 | CASGLAGFNEQFF
. | TRBV4-1 | CASSQMGLAGATYNEQFF
. | TRBV28 | CASTSGTLHQPQHF
. | TRBV5-1 | CASSLGEGEQFF
. | TRBV11-2 | CASSLEFPAGFYGYTF
. | TRBV10-3 | CAISGSGDDEAFF
once | TRBV14 | CASSRGTGGWIHNTEAFF
. | TRBV7-2 | CASSLVRGYTEAFF
. | TRBV28 | CATLVGSAVYEQYF
. | TRBV15 | CATSSLSSSYNEQFF
. | TRBV6-1 | CASSSAAGNQPQHF
. | TRBV5-1 | CASSSQGTQETQYF
. | TRBV2 | CASSEASGRASEQYF
. | TRBV5-8 | CASSFQGVSNQPQHF
. | TRBV28 | CASSTGGYFTIYF
. | TRBV6-5 | CASITGRSNQPQHF
few | TRBV11-2 | CASSTRTGPYEQYF
. | TRBV10-1 | CASSELREGDRESGYTF
. | TRBV5-4 | CASSPRSSGRYEQYF
. | TRBV5-1 | CASSFRQGAYNEQFF
few | TRBV6-5 | CASNTGTEGGYTF
. | TRBV14 | CASSQGLGRNEQFF
. | TRBV19 | CASMGLAGGPVKSYEQYF
. | TRBV6-5 | CASQGTFPYEQYF
. | TRBV6-4 | CASRRGTGNTGELFF
. | TRBV6-1 | CASGASGHYNEQFF
. | TRBV7-2 | CASSPVGAGYNEQFF
. | TRBV5-1 | CASSLSSQGSTEAFF
. | TRBV29-1 | CSVEGEGVTEAFF
. | TRBV27 | CASSLIAGSTDTQYF
once | TRBV2 | CASSGQGVTEAFF
. | TRBV28 | CASTSGVTGGSGNTIYF
few | TRBV5-1 | CASSLARAGQGGYTF